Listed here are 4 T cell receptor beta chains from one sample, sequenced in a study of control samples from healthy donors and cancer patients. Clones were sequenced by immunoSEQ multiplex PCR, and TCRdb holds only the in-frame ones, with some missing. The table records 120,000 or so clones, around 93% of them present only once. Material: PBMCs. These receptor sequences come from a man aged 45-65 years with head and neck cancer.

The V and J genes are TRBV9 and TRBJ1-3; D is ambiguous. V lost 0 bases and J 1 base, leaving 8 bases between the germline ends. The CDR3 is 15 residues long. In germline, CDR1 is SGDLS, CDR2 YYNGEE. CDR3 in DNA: TGTGCCAGCAGCGTAGGCACAGCTTCTGGAAACACCATATATTTT. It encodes CASSVGTASGNTIYF.

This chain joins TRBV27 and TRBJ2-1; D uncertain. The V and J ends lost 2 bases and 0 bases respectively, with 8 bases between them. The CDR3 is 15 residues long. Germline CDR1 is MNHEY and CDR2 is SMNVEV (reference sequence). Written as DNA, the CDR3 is TGTGCCAGCAGTTTAACCCGGAGCTCCTACAATGAGCAGTTCTTC. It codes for CASSLTRSSYNEQFF.

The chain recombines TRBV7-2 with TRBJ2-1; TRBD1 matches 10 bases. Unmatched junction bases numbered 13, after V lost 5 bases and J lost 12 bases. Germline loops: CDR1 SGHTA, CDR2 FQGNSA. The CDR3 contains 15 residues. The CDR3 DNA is TGTGCCAGCAGCCCGACAGGGGGCGAGAGGGCAGTGCAGTTCTTC. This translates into CASSPTGGERAVQFF. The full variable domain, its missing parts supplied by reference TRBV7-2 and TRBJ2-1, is GAGVSQSPSNKVTEKGKDVELRCDPISGHTALYWYRQSLGQGLEFLIYFQGNSAPDKSGLPSDRFSAERTGGSVSTLTIQRTQQEDSAVYLCASSPTGGERAVQFFGPGTRLTVL.

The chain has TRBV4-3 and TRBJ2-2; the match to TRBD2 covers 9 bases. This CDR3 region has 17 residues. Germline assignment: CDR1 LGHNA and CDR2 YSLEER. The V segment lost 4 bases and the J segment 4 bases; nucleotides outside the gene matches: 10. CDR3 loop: CASSREGSGGFTGELFF. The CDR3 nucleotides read TGCGCCAGCAGCCGTGAGGGAAGCGGGGGGTTCACCGGGGAGCTGTTTTTT.